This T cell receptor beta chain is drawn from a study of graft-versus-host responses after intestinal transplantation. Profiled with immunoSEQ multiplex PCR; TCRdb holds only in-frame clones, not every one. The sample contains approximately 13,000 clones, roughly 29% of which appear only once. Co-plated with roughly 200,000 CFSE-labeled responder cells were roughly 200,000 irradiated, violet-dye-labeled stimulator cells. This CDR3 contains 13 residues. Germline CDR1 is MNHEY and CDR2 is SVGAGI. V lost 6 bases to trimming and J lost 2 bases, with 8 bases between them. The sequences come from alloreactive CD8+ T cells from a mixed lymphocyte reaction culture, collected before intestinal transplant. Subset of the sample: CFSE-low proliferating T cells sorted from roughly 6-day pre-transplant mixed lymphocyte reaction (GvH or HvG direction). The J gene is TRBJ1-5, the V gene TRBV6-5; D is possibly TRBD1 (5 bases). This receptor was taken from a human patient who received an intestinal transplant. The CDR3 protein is CASSWDGNQPQHF. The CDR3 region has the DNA TGTGCCAGCAGCTGGGACGGCAATCAGCCCCAGCATTTT.